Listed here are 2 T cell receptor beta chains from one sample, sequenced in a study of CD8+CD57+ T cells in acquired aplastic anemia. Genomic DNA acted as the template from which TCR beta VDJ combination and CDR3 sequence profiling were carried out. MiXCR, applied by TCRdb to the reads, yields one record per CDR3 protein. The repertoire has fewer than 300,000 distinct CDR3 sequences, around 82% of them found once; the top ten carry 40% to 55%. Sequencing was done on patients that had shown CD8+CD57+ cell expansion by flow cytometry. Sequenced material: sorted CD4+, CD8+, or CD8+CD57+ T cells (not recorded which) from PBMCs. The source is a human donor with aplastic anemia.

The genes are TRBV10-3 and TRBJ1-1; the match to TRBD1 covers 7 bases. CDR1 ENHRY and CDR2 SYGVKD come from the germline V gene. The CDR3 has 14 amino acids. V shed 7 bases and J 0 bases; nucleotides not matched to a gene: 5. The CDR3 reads CAITRTGMNTEAFF. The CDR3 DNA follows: TGTGCCATCACCAGGACAGGTATGAACACTGAAGCTTTCTTT.

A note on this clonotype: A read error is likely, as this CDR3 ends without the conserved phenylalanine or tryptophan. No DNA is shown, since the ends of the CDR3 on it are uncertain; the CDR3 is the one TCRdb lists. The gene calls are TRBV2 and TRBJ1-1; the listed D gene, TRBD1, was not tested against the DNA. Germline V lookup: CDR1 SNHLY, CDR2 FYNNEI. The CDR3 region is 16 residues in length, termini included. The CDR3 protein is CASGDGGAVSQYFGLG.